Here is one T cell receptor (beta chain) with its context. Antigen specificity is unknown. These data are taken from a study of CD8+ T cells in alopecia areata. Sequencing used cDNA as its template, made by extracting RNA and reverse transcribing it. Sequenced by immunoSEQ multiplex PCR; TCRdb stores in-frame clones only, minus some. The sample shows approximately 150,000 clones, less than 65% of them seen only once. Overall study results and limits: Unlike in mice, where it was clearer, TCR sharing across patients was less clear, possibly HLA-related. Affected scalp, especially in alopecia totalis/universalis, had a higher clonality than normal scalp did. Resident alphabeta T-cell populations of normal skin are likewise subject to sequencing in scalp samples.

The V gene's germline CDR1 is SEHNR and CDR2 FQNEAQ (reference sequence). The CDR3 totals 14 residues. With 3 bases removed from V and 5 bases from J, the gap between germline ends came to 13 bases. Starting from PBMCs, sorting isolated CD4+ and CD8+ T cells. The receptor was derived from a human donor in good health. The chain recombines TRBV7-9 with TRBJ2-5; no clear D. Sequenced sample: CD8+ T cells sorted from blood. CDR3 sequence: CASSFEALFETQYF. The CDR3 DNA sequence: TGTGCCAGCAGCTTTGAGGCACTCTTCGAGACCCAGTACTTC.